This TCR beta chain was captured by sequencing in a study of T cell responses to AZD1222 COVID-19 vaccine. Second-dose recipients at about 4 or about 12 weeks were treated as one pooled group. For this clone: The target antigen is unknown.

Sequencing used immunoSEQ multiplex PCR; TCRdb keeps in-frame clones, though not all of them. The sample shows 90,000 to 150,000 clones, roughly 87% of them seen only once. Study results and limitations: Without day 14 samples, only post-peak T cell repertoires were studied.

This TCR was sampled from an adult who received the AZD1222 COVID-19 vaccine. The sample was peripheral blood, taken 28 days after the second AZD1222 dose.

The CDR3 sequence is CASSLARSRNEQFF. CDR3 bases: TGCGCCAGCAGCTTGGCGCGGAGTCGCAATGAGCAGTTCTTC. This chain joins TRBV5-1 and TRBJ2-1; D gene ambiguous. This CDR3 region has 14 residues. CDR1 is SGHRS, CDR2 YFSETQ, per germline. Trimming removed 0 bases at V and 6 bases at J, with 10 bases between.